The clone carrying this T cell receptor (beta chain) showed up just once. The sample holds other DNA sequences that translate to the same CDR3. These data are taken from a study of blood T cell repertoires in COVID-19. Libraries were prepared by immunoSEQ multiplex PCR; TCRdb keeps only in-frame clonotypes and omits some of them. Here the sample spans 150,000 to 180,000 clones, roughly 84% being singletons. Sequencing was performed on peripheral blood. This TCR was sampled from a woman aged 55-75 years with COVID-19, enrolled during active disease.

The CDR3 DNA reads TGCGCCAGCAGCCGGAGGGGGACTAGCGGAGGAGAGACCCAGTACTTC. This gives the protein CASSRRGTSGGETQYF. The genes are TRBV5-1 and TRBJ2-5; 11 bases align to TRBD2. The V and J ends lost 4 bases and 4 bases, in that order; junction bases with no gene match: 9. This CDR3 spans 16 amino acids. The V gene's germline CDR1 is SGHRS and CDR2 YFSETQ.